The clone carrying this TCR beta chain was recorded a few times. Its antigen is unknown. The sample comes from a study of T cells after yellow fever vaccination. Turning to the study itself: Libraries from low-cell-number fractions were prepared with the SMART-Seq v4 Ultra Low Input RNA kit.

Germline CDR1 is ENHRY and CDR2 is SYGVKD. CDR3 length equals 14 residues. The germline V and J ends were trimmed by 6 bases and 0 bases, with 9 bases remaining between them. By 5'RACE template switching, TCR cDNA was produced, with a universal primer site and UMIs added in the process. MiXCR, run by TCRdb on the 5' RACE reads, gives a single entry per CDR3 protein. The repertoire includes around 300,000 distinct CDR3 sequences, around 4.5% of them detected once, and just under 20% sits in the top ten. Study-wide points: Any FACS-sorted repertoire could hold abundant clonotypes that contaminate it from the bulk population. Reappearance after the booster was observed for most primary-vaccination clones (roughly 97% CD4, less than 90% CD8).

The genes are TRBV10-3 and TRBJ2-1; D ambiguous. Sequenced material: PBMCs, taken 15 days after the yellow fever booster vaccination. The clonotype was recovered from a young man who received the YFV17D yellow fever vaccine. The CDR3 sequence is CAISSSYSYNEQFF. The DNA for the CDR3 is TGTGCCATCAGCTCAAGTTACTCCTACAATGAGCAGTTCTTC.